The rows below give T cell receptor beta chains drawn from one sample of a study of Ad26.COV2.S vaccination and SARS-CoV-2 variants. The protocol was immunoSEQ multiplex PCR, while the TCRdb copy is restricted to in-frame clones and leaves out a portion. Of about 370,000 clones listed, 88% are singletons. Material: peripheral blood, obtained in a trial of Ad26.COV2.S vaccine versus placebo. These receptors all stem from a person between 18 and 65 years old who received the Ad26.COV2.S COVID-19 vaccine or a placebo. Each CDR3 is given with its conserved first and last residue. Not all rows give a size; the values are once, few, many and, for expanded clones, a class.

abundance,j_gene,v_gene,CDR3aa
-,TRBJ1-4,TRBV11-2,CASSSHPNEKLFF
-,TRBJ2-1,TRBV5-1,CASSLGGNPNNEQFF
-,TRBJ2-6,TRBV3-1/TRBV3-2,CASKPGYRSGANVLTF
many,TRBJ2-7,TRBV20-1,CSASRLAGDSYEQYF
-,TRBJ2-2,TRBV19,CASSIRVTGELFF
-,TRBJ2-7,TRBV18,CASSPRTGAPYEQYF
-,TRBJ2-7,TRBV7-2,CASSSGPLEGGGTEQYF
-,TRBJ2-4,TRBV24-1,CATSAGAKNIQYF
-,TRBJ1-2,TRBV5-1,CASSVGQVYGYTF
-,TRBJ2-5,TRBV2,CASSPPTGVHQETQYF
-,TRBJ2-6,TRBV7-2,CASSLNWDSGANVLTF
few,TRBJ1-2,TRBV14,CASSQVGTRATF
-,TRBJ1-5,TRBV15,CATSRDLTDNQPQHF
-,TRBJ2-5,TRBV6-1,CASSAGHYQLGQETQYF
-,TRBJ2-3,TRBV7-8,CASSPSRVTHTDTQYF
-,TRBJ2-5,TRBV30,CAWSVQAGETQYF
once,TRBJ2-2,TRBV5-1,CASSLVGGGFTGELFF
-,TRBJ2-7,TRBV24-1,CATSDCSGQGTYEQYF
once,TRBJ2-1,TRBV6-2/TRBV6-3,CASSFGENEQFF
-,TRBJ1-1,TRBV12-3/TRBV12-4,CASSLTGPTEAFF
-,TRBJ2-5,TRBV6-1,CASSDFLGAPGETQYF
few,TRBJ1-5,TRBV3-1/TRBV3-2,CASSQAPSQGGNQPQHF
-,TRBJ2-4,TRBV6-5,CASSNRNIQYF
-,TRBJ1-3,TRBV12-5,CASGLAGGAVNTIYF
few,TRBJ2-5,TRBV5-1,CASSLDQETQYF
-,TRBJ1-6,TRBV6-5,CASSYSFDLSNSPLHF
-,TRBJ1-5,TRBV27,CASSLSNLYQPQHF
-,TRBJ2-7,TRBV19,CASSIQTSSYEQYF
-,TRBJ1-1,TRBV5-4,CASSPLPPGLNTEAFF
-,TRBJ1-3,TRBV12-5,CASQRTGPRVTIYF
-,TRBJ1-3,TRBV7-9,CASSLVGTGSSGNTIYF
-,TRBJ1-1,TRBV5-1,CASSLGTGGTEAFF
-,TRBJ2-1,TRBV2,CASRRTGLYNEQFF
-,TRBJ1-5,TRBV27,CASSLQWGVSNQPQHF
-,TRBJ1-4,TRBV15,CATSRRQGLTNEKLFF
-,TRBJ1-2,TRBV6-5,CATRDRSVGGYTF
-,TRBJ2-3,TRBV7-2,CASSSGVTPDTQYF
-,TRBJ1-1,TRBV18,CASSPQQGEAFF
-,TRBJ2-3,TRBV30,CAWSVSGGEADTQYF
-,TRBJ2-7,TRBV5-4,CASSLKGGRNTYEQYF
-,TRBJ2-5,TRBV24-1,CATSGLTGGKETQYF
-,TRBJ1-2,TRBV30,CAWSGTGTANYGYTF
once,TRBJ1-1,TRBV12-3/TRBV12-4,CASSLEDREAFF
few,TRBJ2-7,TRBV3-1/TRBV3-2,CASSLAGVERGVPEQYF
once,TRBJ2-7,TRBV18,CASSPPGLLDEQYF
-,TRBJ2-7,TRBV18,CASSLGTDRNEQYF
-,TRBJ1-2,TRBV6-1,CASSDPREVGGYTF
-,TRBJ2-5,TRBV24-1,CATSDYKSGLGETQYF
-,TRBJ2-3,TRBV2,CASRGKGTDTQYF
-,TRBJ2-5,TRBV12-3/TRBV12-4,CASSLSWETQYF
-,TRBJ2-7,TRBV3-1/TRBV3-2,CASSQREVTYEQYF
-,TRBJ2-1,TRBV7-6,CASSLYRDRYYNEQFF
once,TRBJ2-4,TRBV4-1,CASSPIYRDKNIQYF